Sequencing of this T cell receptor beta chain was carried out in a study of blood T cell repertoires in COVID-19. On the study more broadly: There were acute and convalescent COVID-19 samples, and they came from the United States, Italy and Spain. From T cells, B-cell-depleted T cells, or PBMCs came the material, which was cDNA or gDNA.

The germline V gene has CDR1 SGHNT and CDR2 YYREEE (reference sequence). V was trimmed by 2 bases and J by 7 bases, leaving 10 bases between them. CDR3 size: 13 residues. Methods used by the authors: Amplifying reference gene primers gave estimates of nucleated cell counts. The method was immunoSEQ multiplex PCR; TCRdb's version includes in-frame clones alone and lacks a portion of them. The V and J calls and clone size are taken from that table; D and trimming were inferred from the DNA. The table shows some 93,000 clones, with roughly 77% occurring only once. The receptor comes from a human donor in a cohort sampled during active COVID-19. The sequencing sample was made of peripheral blood. This rearrangement joins TRBV5-4 to TRBJ1-3; D is perhaps TRBD1 (6 bases). The CDR3 DNA reads TGTGCCAGCAGCTTAACAGGGAGCAACACCATATATTTT. Residues: CASSLTGSNTIYF.